This T cell receptor beta chain was found in a study of blood T cell repertoires in COVID-19. The CDR3 length is 16 residues. Germline V gives CDR1 ENHRY, CDR2 SYGVKD. J lost 4 bases, V lost 5 bases, and 5 bases had no gene match. TCRdb keeps only in-frame clones here, not all; method: immunoSEQ multiplex PCR. The profile shows about 180,000 clones, around 88% of them singletons. This TCR derives from a woman aged 30 to 39 with acute or convalescent COVID-19. The sequencing sample was made of peripheral blood. The V call is TRBV10-3, the J call TRBJ2-1; 13 bases line up with TRBD2. CDR3 amino acids: CAISRTSGRIYNEQFF. CDR3 sequence (DNA): TGTGCCATCAGTAGGACTAGCGGGAGAATATACAATGAGCAGTTCTTC.